This TCR beta chain was sequenced during a study of blood T cell repertoires in COVID-19. The wider study: Sites across the United States, Italy and Spain contributed samples from acute and convalescent COVID-19. Nucleic acid was either cDNA or gDNA, and it came from T cells, B-cell-depleted T cells, or PBMCs.

Original processing notes: Reference gene primer amplification yielded estimated nucleated cell counts. This table comes from immunoSEQ multiplex PCR, and its TCRdb copy is limited to in-frame clones, with some not included. V and J calls and clone size are given by that table; D and trimming were obtained from the DNA. The sample contains under 250,000 clones, over 75% of which appear only once. Seattle patients were enrolled while actively infected and followed longitudinally. CDR1 MNHEY and CDR2 SVGEGT come from the germline V gene. Trimming shortened V by 2 bases and J by 0 bases, and 19 bases separated the two germline ends. This CDR3 has 19 residues.

The J gene is TRBJ1-4, the V gene TRBV6-2 or TRBV6-3; TRBD1 is a possible D gene (6 bases). The clonotype was recovered from a woman aged 65 to 85 with COVID-19, enrolled during active disease. Sequenced input: peripheral blood. CDR3 in amino acids: CASSYPPRTAIATNEKLFF. In nucleotides, the CDR3 is TGTGCCAGCAGTTACCCCCCTAGGACAGCTATTGCAACTAATGAAAAACTGTTTTTT.